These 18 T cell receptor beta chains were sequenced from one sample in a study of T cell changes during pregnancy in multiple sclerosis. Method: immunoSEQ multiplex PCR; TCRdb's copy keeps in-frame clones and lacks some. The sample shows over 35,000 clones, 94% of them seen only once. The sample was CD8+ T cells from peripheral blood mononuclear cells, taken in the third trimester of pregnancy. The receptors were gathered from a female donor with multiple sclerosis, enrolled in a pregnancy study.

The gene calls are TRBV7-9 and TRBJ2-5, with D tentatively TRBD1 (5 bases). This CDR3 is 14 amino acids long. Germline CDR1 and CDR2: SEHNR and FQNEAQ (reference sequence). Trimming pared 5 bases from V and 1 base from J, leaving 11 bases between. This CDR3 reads CASSDTGVQETQYF. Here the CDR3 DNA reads TGTGCCAGCAGCGATACAGGAGTCCAAGAGACCCAGTACTTC. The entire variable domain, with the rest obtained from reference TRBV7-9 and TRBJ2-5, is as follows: DTGVSQNPRHKITKRGQNVTFRCDPISEHNRLYWYRQTLGQGPEFLTYFQNEAQLEKSRLLSDRFSAERPKGSFSTLEIQRTEQGDSAMYLCASSDTGVQETQYFGPGTRLLVL.

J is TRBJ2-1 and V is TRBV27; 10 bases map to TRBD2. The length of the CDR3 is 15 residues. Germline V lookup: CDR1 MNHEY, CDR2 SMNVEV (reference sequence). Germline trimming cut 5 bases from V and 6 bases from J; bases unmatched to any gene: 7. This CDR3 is CASSLLAGVSNEQFF. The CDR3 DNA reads TGTGCCAGCAGTCTTCTAGCGGGGGTGTCCAATGAGCAGTTCTTC.

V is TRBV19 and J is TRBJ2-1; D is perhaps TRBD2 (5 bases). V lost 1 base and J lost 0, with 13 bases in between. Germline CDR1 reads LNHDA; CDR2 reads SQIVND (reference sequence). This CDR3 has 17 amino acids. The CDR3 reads CASSIASGSRSYNEQFF. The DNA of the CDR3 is TGTGCCAGTAGTATAGCCAGCGGATCACGCTCCTACAATGAGCAGTTCTTC.

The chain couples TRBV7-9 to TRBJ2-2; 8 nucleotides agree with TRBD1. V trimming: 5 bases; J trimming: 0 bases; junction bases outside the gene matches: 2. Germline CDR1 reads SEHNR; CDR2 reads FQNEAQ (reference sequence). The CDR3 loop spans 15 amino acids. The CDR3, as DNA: TGTGCCAGCAGCCGGACAGGGCCGAACACCGGGGAGCTGTTTTTT. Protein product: CASSRTGPNTGELFF.

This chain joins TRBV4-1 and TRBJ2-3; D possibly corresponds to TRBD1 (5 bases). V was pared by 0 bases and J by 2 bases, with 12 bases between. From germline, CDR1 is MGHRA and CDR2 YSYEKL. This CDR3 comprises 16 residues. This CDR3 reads CASSQDWAGITDTQYF. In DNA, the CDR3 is TGCGCCAGCAGCCAAGATTGGGCAGGGATCACAGATACGCAGTATTTT.

The CDR3 sequence: CASSPQGQGKNEQFF. For the CDR3, the DNA is TGTGCCAGCAGTCCTCAGGGACAGGGGAAGAATGAGCAGTTCTTC. The chain is built from TRBV28 and TRBJ2-1; 10 bases fit TRBD1. Germline CDR1 MDHEN, CDR2 SYDVKM. J gave up 7 bases and V 5 bases, and 8 bases lay outside the gene matches. The CDR3 covers 15 residues.

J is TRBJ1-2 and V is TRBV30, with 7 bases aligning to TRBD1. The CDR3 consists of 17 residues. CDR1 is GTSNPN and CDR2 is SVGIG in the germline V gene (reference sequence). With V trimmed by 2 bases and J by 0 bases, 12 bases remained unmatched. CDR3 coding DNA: TGTGCCTGGAGTTTTCAGGACAGGTTATCCCCTAACTATGGCTACACCTTC. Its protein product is CAWSFQDRLSPNYGYTF.

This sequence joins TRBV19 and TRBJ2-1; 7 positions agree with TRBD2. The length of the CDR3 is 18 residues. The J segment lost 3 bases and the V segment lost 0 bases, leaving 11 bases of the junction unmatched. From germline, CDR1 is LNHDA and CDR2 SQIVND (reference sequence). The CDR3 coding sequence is TGTGCCAGTAGTATAGATCTATCGATTGGGGGGGGCTACAATGAGCAGTTCTTC. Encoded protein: CASSIDLSIGGGYNEQFF.

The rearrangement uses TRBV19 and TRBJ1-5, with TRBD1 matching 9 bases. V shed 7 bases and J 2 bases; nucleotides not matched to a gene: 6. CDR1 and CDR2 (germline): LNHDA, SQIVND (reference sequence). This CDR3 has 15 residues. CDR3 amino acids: CASNLGDRGNQPQHF. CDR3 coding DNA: TGTGCCAGTAATTTGGGGGACAGGGGCAATCAGCCCCAGCATTTT. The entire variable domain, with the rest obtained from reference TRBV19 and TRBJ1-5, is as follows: DGGITQSPKYLFRKEGQNVTLSCEQNLNHDAMYWYRQDPGQGLRLIYYSQIVNDFQKGDIAEGYSVSREKKESFPLTVTSAQKNPTAFYLCASNLGDRGNQPQHFGDGTRLSIL.

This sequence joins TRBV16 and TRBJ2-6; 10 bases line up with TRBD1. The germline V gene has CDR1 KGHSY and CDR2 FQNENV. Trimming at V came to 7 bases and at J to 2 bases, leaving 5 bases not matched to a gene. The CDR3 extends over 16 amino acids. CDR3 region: CASTLGQGTGANVLTF. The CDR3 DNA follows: TGTGCCAGCACCCTGGGACAGGGGACTGGGGCCAACGTCCTGACTTTC.

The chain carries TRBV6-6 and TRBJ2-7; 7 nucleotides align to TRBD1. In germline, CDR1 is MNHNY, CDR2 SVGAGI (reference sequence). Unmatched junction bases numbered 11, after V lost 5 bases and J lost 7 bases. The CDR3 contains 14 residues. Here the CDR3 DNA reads TGTGCCAGCAGTCCTGACAGGGCGGTGCGGGAGCAGTACTTC. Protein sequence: CASSPDRAVREQYF.

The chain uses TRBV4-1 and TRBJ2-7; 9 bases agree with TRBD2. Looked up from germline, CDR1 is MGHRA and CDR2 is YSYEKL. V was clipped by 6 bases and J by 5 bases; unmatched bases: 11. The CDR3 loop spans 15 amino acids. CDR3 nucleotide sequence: TGCGCCAGCAGTCGGGGAGGCGGGAGGGCCCACGAGCAGTACTTC. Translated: CASSRGGGRAHEQYF.

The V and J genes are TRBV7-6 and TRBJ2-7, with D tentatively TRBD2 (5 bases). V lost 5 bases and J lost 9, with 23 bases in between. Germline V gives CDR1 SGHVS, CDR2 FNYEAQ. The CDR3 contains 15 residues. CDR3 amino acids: CASSRRQDSELGQYF. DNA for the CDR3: TGTGCCAGCAGCCGCCGTCAGGACTCAGAGCTTGGGCAGTACTTC.

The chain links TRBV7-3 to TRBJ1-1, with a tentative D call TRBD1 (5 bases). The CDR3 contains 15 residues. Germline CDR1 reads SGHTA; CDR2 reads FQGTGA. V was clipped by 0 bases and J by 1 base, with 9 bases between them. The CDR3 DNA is TGTGCCAGCAGCTTAACGGGACTAACGAACACTGAAGCTTTCTTT. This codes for CASSLTGLTNTEAFF.

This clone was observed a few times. CDR3 DNA: TGTGCCAGCAGTGCGGTATTGGGAGAGGAAAAACTGTTTTTT. This sequence encodes CASSAVLGEEKLFF. The chain combines TRBV6-1 with TRBJ1-4; no reliable D call. The CDR3 covers 14 residues. Trimming stripped 4 bases from V and 8 bases from J, with 14 bases between. Germline V gene lookup returns CDR1 MNHNS and CDR2 SASEGT.

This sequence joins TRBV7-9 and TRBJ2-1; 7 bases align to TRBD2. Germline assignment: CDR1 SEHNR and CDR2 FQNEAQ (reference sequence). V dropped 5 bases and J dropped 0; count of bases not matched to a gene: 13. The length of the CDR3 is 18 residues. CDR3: CASSPTSPTISSYNEQFF. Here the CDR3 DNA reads TGTGCCAGCAGCCCGACTAGCCCCACCATTAGCTCCTACAATGAGCAGTTCTTC.

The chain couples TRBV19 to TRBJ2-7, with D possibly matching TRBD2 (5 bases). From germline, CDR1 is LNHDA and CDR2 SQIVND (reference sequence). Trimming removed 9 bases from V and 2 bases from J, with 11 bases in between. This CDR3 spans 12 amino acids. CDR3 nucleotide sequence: TGTGCCAGCTCGGACTCTCCCTACGAGCAGTACTTC. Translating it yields CASSDSPYEQYF.

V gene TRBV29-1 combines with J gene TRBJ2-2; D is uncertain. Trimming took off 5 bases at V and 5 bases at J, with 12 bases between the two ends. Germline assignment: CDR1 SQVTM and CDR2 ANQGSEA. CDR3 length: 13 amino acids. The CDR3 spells CSVISARTGELFF. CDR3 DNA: TGCAGCGTTATCTCAGCTAGAACCGGGGAGCTGTTTTTT.